These 11 T cell receptor beta chains were sequenced from one sample in a study of T cell responses to AZD1222 COVID-19 vaccine. Only in-frame clones appear in the TCRdb table, and some are missing; sequencing was by immunoSEQ multiplex PCR. The repertoire holds about 130,000 clones, with 92% as singletons. The specimen comprised peripheral blood, sampled 28 days after the second AZD1222 dose. These TCRs come from an adult who received the AZD1222 COVID-19 vaccine.

The J gene is TRBJ1-1, the V gene TRBV2, with unresolved D. Germline V lookup: CDR1 SNHLY, CDR2 FYNNEI. This CDR3 has 13 residues. With 7 bases removed from V and 0 bases from J, the gap between germline ends came to 9 bases. DNA of the CDR3: TGTGCCAGCAAGTATGGGTTGAACACTGAAGCTTTCTTT. Protein product: CASKYGLNTEAFF.

The chain couples TRBV7-8 to TRBJ2-2; D perhaps matches TRBD1 (6 bases). Between the trimmed V and J ends, which lost 2 bases and 6 bases, there was a span of 13 bases. This CDR3 comprises 15 residues. Germline CDR1 SGHVS, CDR2 FQNEAQ. The CDR3 DNA follows: TGTGCCAGCAGCTTAACTCCAGGGGCGGCCGGGGAGCTGTTTTTT. Encoded protein: CASSLTPGAAGELFF.

The V and J genes are TRBV28 and TRBJ2-7; a possible D gene is TRBD2 (6 bases). The CDR3 covers 15 residues. Trimming removed 4 bases from V and 0 bases from J, with 13 bases in between. The germline V gene encodes CDR1 MDHEN and CDR2 SYDVKM. The CDR3 DNA reads as TGTGCCAGCAGTTCCTCCGGGAGCCTCTCCTACGAGCAGTACTTC. This sequence encodes CASSSSGSLSYEQYF.

The rearrangement uses TRBV5-5 and TRBJ1-1, with D unclear. Trimming took 1 base from V and 0 from J, leaving 10 bases between them. CDR3 length: 15 residues. The germline CDR1 and CDR2 sequences are SGHKS and YYEKEE (reference sequence). The CDR3 region is CASSLSAAMNTEAFF. CDR3 bases: TGTGCCAGCAGCTTGTCCGCGGCCATGAACACTGAAGCTTTCTTT.

The table lists this clone with a count of one. The J gene is TRBJ2-2, the V gene TRBV27, with TRBD2 matching over 8 bases. V lost 2 bases and J lost 4; bases outside the gene matches: 6. The CDR3 has 16 amino acids. CDR1 is MNHEY, CDR2 SMNVEV, per germline (reference sequence). The CDR3 DNA reads TGTGCCAGCAGTTTAGGCGGGACTAGTCTCACCGGGGAGCTGTTTTTT. This sequence encodes CASSLGGTSLTGELFF.

The chain combines TRBV5-1 with TRBJ2-3; 7 nucleotides align to TRBD2. The V gene's germline CDR1 is SGHRS and CDR2 YFSETQ. J lost 6 bases, V lost 3 bases, and 7 bases had no gene match. The CDR3 extends over 14 amino acids. The CDR3, as DNA: TGCGCCAGCAGCTCGGAGACTAGCCGGGATACGCAGTATTTT. This sequence encodes CASSSETSRDTQYF.

The V call is TRBV18, the J call TRBJ1-5, with D tentatively TRBD1 (6 bases). The CDR3 covers 17 residues. Deletions cut 0 bases from V and 2 bases from J, with 14 bases between. The germline CDR1 and CDR2 sequences are KGHSH and LQKENI. CDR3 in amino acids: CASSPPSGRGGNQPQHF. The CDR3 coding sequence is TGTGCCAGCTCACCACCCTCGGGCAGGGGAGGCAATCAGCCCCAGCATTTT.

The chain employs TRBV27 and TRBJ2-5; 8 nucleotides line up with TRBD2. Germline CDR1 is MNHEY and CDR2 is SMNVEV (reference sequence). The CDR3 spans 14 residues. Trimming removed 7 bases from V and 4 bases from J; junction bases left unmatched: 8. CDR3 region: CASKSRGGGETQYF. In nucleotides, the CDR3 is TGTGCCAGCAAGTCACGGGGGGGCGGAGAGACCCAGTACTTC.

This sequence joins TRBV7-2 and TRBJ2-2; D remains ambiguous. V was pared by 5 bases and J by 6 bases, with 10 bases between. The CDR3 extends over 13 amino acids. Per germline, CDR1 SGHTA and CDR2 FQGNSA. CDR3 sequence (DNA): TGTGCCAGCAGCCCAAAACCGTCCGGGGAGCTGTTTTTT. Encoded protein: CASSPKPSGELFF. Based on the CDR3 plus reference TRBV7-2 and TRBJ2-2, the full variable domain is GAGVSQSPSNKVTEKGKDVELRCDPISGHTALYWYRQSLGQGLEFLIYFQGNSAPDKSGLPSDRFSAERTGGSVSTLTIQRTQQEDSAVYLCASSPKPSGELFFGEGSRLTVL.

The chain joins TRBV24-1 to TRBJ2-1, with a weak D call TRBD2 (6 bases). CDR1 is KGHDR, CDR2 SFDVKD, per germline. Trimming cost V 4 bases and J 5 bases, with 17 bases left between them. CDR3 size: 16 residues. The CDR3 sequence: CATSDRTAGCDNEQFF. In DNA form, the CDR3 reads TGTGCCACCAGTGACCGAACGGCGGGGTGCGACAATGAGCAGTTCTTC.

The chain is built from TRBV9 and TRBJ2-7; a possible D gene is TRBD1 (6 bases). Trimming shortened V by 2 bases and J by 0 bases, and 12 bases separated the two germline ends. The CDR3 is made up of 15 amino acids. Germline V CDR1 and CDR2: SGDLS, YYNGEE. In DNA form, the CDR3 reads TGTGCCAGCAGCGTTCAGGGGACCAGCTCCTACGAGCAGTACTTC. As protein: CASSVQGTSSYEQYF.